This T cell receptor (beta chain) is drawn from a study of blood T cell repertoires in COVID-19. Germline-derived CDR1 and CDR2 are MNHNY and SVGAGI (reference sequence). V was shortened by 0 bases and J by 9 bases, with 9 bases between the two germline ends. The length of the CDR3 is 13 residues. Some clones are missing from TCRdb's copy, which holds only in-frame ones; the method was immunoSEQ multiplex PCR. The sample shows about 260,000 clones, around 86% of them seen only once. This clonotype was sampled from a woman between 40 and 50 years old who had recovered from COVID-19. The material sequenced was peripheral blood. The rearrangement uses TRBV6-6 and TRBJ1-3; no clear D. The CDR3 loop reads CASSYSFKATIYF. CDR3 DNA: TGTGCCAGCAGTTACTCGTTTAAAGCCACCATATATTTT.